One and the same sample provided the 22 T cell receptor beta chains below, sequenced in a study of beta chain features in type 1 diabetes. Overall study findings and caveats: There was a moderate but significant shortening of TCRB CDR3s in all four CD4+ subsets of Type 1 diabetes patients.

Since all of the isolated RNA was reverse transcribed, expressed TCRB transcripts were what got sequenced. Data came from immunoSEQ multiplex PCR; TCRdb stores just in-frame clones and leaves some out. Of hundreds of thousands of clones in the sample, about a tenth are singletons; the top ten hold more than 0.015%. These TCRs are of unknown antigen specificity. The source material was naive CD4+ T cells from blood. These receptors all stem from a man younger than 40 with type 1 diabetes.

Regarding this clone: In the same sample, other DNA sequences code for this CDR3. The gene calls are TRBV5-1 and TRBJ1-6; TRBD1 aligns across 8 bases. This CDR3 is 14 amino acids long. J lost 7 bases, V lost 0 bases, and 0 bases had no gene match. The V gene's germline CDR1 is SGHRS and CDR2 YFSETQ. The CDR3 nucleotides are TGCGCCAGCAGCTTGGGGACAGGGAATTCACCCCTCCACTTT. Protein product: CASSLGTGNSPLHF.

The rearrangement joins TRBV7-2 to TRBJ2-1; 15 bases line up with TRBD2. V was pared by 0 bases and J by 7 bases, with 13 bases of the junction left unmatched. The germline V gene encodes CDR1 SGHTA and CDR2 FQGNSA. This CDR3 region has 20 residues. The CDR3 coding sequence is TGTGCCAGCAGCTTAGCGGGGACTAGCGGGGGGCCGACACCCCTGAATGAGCAGTTCTTC. It yields the protein CASSLAGTSGGPTPLNEQFF.

The gene calls are TRBV5-4 and TRBJ2-2, with 10 positions matching TRBD2. Germline CDR1 reads SGHNT; CDR2 reads YYREEE (reference sequence). The CDR3 is 18 amino acids. V dropped 0 bases and J dropped 1; count of bases not matched to a gene: 6. The DNA of the CDR3 is TGTGCCAGCAGCTTGGATCTAGCGGGGGCGCAGAACACCGGGGAGCTGTTTTTT. Translation gives CASSLDLAGAQNTGELFF.

The chain carries TRBV15 and TRBJ2-1; 8 bases align to TRBD2. Germline CDR1 and CDR2: LNHNV and YYDKDF (reference sequence). This CDR3 spans 17 amino acids. J gave up 0 bases and V 1 base, and 5 bases lay outside the gene matches. CDR3 bases: TGTGCCACCAGCAGAGCGAAGCGGGGGCCCTCCTACAATGAGCAGTTCTTC. This encodes CATSRAKRGPSYNEQFF.

The J gene is TRBJ2-5, the V gene TRBV29-1, with 8 bases that match TRBD2. Germline V CDR1 and CDR2: SQVTM, ANQGSEA. The CDR3 contains 14 residues. Unmatched junction bases numbered 9, after V lost 4 bases and J lost 5 bases. The CDR3 region has the DNA TGCAGCGTTGTTGGAGCGGGGGCCAGGGAGACCCAGTACTTC. Translated: CSVVGAGARETQYF.

The CDR3 reads CASSQQSTGAMGGYTF. In nucleotides, the CDR3 is TGTGCCAGCAGCCAACAATCGACAGGGGCAATGGGTGGCTACACCTTC. The chain combines TRBV4-2 with TRBJ1-2; 8 positions agree with TRBD1. Germline V gene data show CDR1 as LGHNA and CDR2 as YNFKEQ. This CDR3 spans 16 amino acids. Losses at the gene ends were 2 bases for V and 7 bases for J; bases not matched to a gene: 12.

J is TRBJ2-5 and V is TRBV2; D remains unclear. V gave up 5 bases and J gave up 0 bases, with 4 bases separating them. From germline, CDR1 is SNHLY and CDR2 FYNNEI. CDR3 length equals 12 residues. The chain's CDR3 is CASSLYQETQYF. CDR3 in DNA: TGTGCCAGCAGTCTGTACCAAGAGACCCAGTACTTC.

This clone was recorded a few times. V usage is TRBV7-9 and J usage is TRBJ2-3, with D possibly matching TRBD1 (5 bases). CDR1 is SEHNR, CDR2 FQNEAQ, per germline (reference sequence). The CDR3 totals 14 residues. Trimming pared 4 bases from V and 2 bases from J, leaving 10 bases between. CDR3 sequence reads: CASSWGSFTDTQYF. The CDR3 DNA reads as TGTGCCAGCAGCTGGGGCAGCTTCACAGATACGCAGTATTTT. Full variable domain (remainder filled in from reference TRBV7-9 and TRBJ2-3): DTGVSQNPRHKITKRGQNVTFRCDPISEHNRLYWYRQTLGQGPEFLTYFQNEAQLEKSRLLSDRFSAERPKGSFSTLEIQRTEQGDSAMYLCASSWGSFTDTQYFGPGTRLTVL.

The chain recombines TRBV4-2 with TRBJ1-1, with 8 bases identical to TRBD1. The CDR3 contains 15 residues. CDR1 LGHNA and CDR2 YNFKEQ come from the germline V gene. The V segment lost 1 base and the J segment 4 bases; nucleotides outside the gene matches: 5. The CDR3 region is CASSQGRRGRTEAFF. In DNA form, the CDR3 reads TGTGCCAGCAGCCAAGGTCGCAGGGGGCGCACTGAAGCTTTCTTT.

The rearrangement uses TRBV11-2 and TRBJ1-1; unclear D gene. Looked up from germline, CDR1 is SGHAT and CDR2 is FQNNGV. V was trimmed by 1 base and J by 5 bases, leaving 11 bases between them. The CDR3 is made up of 14 amino acids. The CDR3 here is CASSLAFRQTEAFF. The CDR3 coding sequence is TGTGCCAGCAGCTTAGCTTTCCGTCAGACTGAAGCTTTCTTT.

The rearrangement links TRBV7-2 to TRBJ1-2; D is unresolved. V was trimmed by 1 base and J by 5 bases, leaving 14 bases between them. This CDR3 comprises 15 residues. CDR1 is SGHTA, CDR2 FQGNSA, per germline. Written as DNA, the CDR3 is TGTGCCAGCAGCTTAGTGGTCGGGGAACAATATGGCTACACCTTC. Its translation: CASSLVVGEQYGYTF.

The CDR3 region has the DNA TGTGCCAGCAGCCAAGGGGGGGTTGGGAGCAATCAGCCCCAGCATTTT. The encoded protein is CASSQGGVGSNQPQHF. This chain connects TRBV4-2 to TRBJ1-5; perhaps TRBD1 as D (5 bases). In germline, CDR1 is LGHNA, CDR2 YNFKEQ. Deletions cut 1 base from V and 1 base from J, with 11 bases between. CDR3 length equals 16 residues.

This clone was counted only a few times. The chain has TRBV6-5 and TRBJ2-7, with D possibly matching TRBD1 (6 bases). The CDR3 is made up of 15 amino acids. Trimming stripped 0 bases from V and 2 bases from J, with 11 bases between. Per the germline V gene, CDR1 is MNHEY and CDR2 is SVGAGI. The CDR3 protein is CASSYSIGGAYEQYF. Here the CDR3 DNA reads TGTGCCAGCAGTTACTCCATAGGGGGAGCCTACGAGCAGTACTTC.

This clone was seen a few times. The chain joins TRBV7-9 to TRBJ2-5; tentative D call: TRBD1 (5 bases). Trimming took off 6 bases at V and 7 bases at J, with 9 bases between the two ends. The CDR3 extends over 11 amino acids. Germline loops: CDR1 SEHNR, CDR2 FQNEAQ (reference sequence). The CDR3 DNA is TGTGCCAGCAGTAATAGGGGGACCCAGTACTTC. It is translated as CASSNRGTQYF.

This clone was seen a few times. The V call is TRBV11-2, the J call TRBJ1-1; the D is unclear. CDR3 size: 14 residues. V was clipped by 1 base and J by 4 bases, with 10 bases between them. Germline V gene data show CDR1 as SGHAT and CDR2 as FQNNGV. For the CDR3, the DNA is TGTGCCAGCAGCTTAGTGGGCATAGGCACTGAAGCTTTCTTT. This encodes CASSLVGIGTEAFF. Using reference TRBV11-2 and TRBJ1-1 for the parts outside the CDR3, the full variable domain is EAGVAQSPRYKIIEKRQSVAFWCNPISGHATLYWYQQILGQGPKLLIQFQNNGVVDDSQLPKDRFSAERLKGVDSTLKIQPAKLEDSAVYLCASSLVGIGTEAFFGQGTRLTVV.

CDR3 region: CASSFTPSTDTQYF. CDR3 nucleotide sequence: TGTGCCAGTAGTTTTACTCCTAGCACAGATACGCAGTATTTT. The gene calls are TRBV19 and TRBJ2-3; D is ambiguous. CDR1 and CDR2 from the germline V gene are LNHDA and SQIVND (reference sequence). The CDR3 is 14 amino acids. V lost 5 bases to trimming and J lost 0 bases, with 9 bases between them. The variable domain in full, with the rest retrieved from reference TRBV19 and TRBJ2-3, is DGGITQSPKYLFRKEGQNVTLSCEQNLNHDAMYWYRQDPGQGLRLIYYSQIVNDFQKGDIAEGYSVSREKKESFPLTVTSAQKNPTAFYLCASSFTPSTDTQYFGPGTRLTVL.

This clone was observed a handful of times. In DNA form, the CDR3 reads TGTGCCAGCGACAGACAGGGGGCGACGGGAGAGCAGTACTTC. Its translation: CASDRQGATGEQYF. The genes are TRBV6-1 and TRBJ2-7, with 10 bases matching TRBD1. The CDR3 is made up of 14 amino acids. Germline V gene lookup returns CDR1 MNHNS and CDR2 SASEGT. The junction had 11 bases not matched to a gene; V was cut back by 8 bases and J by 7 bases.

This clone has a handful of counts. The rearrangement uses TRBV6-5 and TRBJ2-3; D not resolved. In germline, CDR1 is MNHEY, CDR2 SVGAGI. This CDR3 contains 15 residues. V was trimmed by 4 bases and J by 1 base, leaving 12 bases between them. Written as DNA, the CDR3 is TGTGCCAGCAGTTTCCAAAAGACTGGCACAGATACGCAGTATTTT. Its protein product is CASSFQKTGTDTQYF.

This clone was found a few times. This chain uses TRBV5-1 with TRBJ2-2; D is perhaps TRBD2 (6 bases). Germline V gene data show CDR1 as SGHRS and CDR2 as YFSETQ. Trimming took off 0 bases at V and 2 bases at J, with 11 bases between the two ends. The CDR3 length is 16 residues. CDR3 in DNA: TGCGCCAGCAGCTTGGGAGGCGGGGACAACACCGGGGAGCTGTTTTTT. Translation gives CASSLGGGDNTGELFF.

V usage is TRBV5-4 and J usage is TRBJ1-5; D not certain. With 0 bases removed from V and 4 bases from J, the gap between germline ends came to 5 bases. This CDR3 contains 13 residues. CDR1 and CDR2 from the germline V gene are SGHNT and YYREEE (reference sequence). CDR3 DNA: TGTGCCAGCAGCTTGGGACTTAATCAGCCCCAGCATTTT. This sequence encodes CASSLGLNQPQHF.

The CDR3 sequence: CASSRTGAGEQYF. The CDR3 nucleotides read TGTGCCAGCAGTAGGACAGGGGCAGGCGAGCAGTACTTC. This sequence joins TRBV6-1 and TRBJ2-7; 9 bases fit TRBD1. Germline V gene data show CDR1 as MNHNS and CDR2 as SASEGT. This CDR3 comprises 13 residues. With V trimmed by 5 bases and J by 6 bases, 5 bases remained unmatched.

This clone was counted a few times. J is TRBJ2-7 and V is TRBV4-2; a weak D match, TRBD1 (5 bases). Germline V gene data show CDR1 as LGHNA and CDR2 as YNFKEQ. The CDR3 contains 13 residues. With 0 bases removed from V and 3 bases from J, the gap between germline ends came to 6 bases. CDR3: CASSQEGVYEQYF. In nucleotides, the CDR3 is TGTGCCAGCAGCCAAGAAGGGGTCTACGAGCAGTACTTC.